The 2 T cell receptor beta chains below were found in one sample sequenced in a study of human T cells and chemical hapten exposure. TCRdb re-analysed the RACE reads in MiXCR, keeping a single row per CDR3 protein. Seen here are under 130,000 distinct CDR3 sequences, approximately 11% observed once, and the top ten hold roughly 3.3%. Time point denoted: patch test 1, 2 weeks after DPC sensitization. Treatment described: therapeutic diphenylcyclopropenone sensitization with weekly scalp DPC. The sample consisted of whole blood, taken in connection with sensitization to the hapten diphenylcyclopropenone (DPC). The receptors shown here come from a woman in her forties with alopecia areata. Some clones in this sample may be carry-over from other donors' samples.

The rearrangement joins TRBV6-5 to TRBJ1-2; possible D gene TRBD1, 6 bases. V was pared by 0 bases and J by 2 bases, with 13 bases between. Germline assignment: CDR1 MNHEY and CDR2 SVGAGI. The CDR3 has 16 residues. The DNA for the CDR3 is TGTGCCAGCAGTTACTCGTGGGACATGACAAACTATGGCTACACCTTC. Protein product: CASSYSWDMTNYGYTF.

This clonotype was detected ten times or more. The chain joins TRBV27 to TRBJ2-7; TRBD1 aligns across 8 bases. Trimming removed 5 bases from V and 4 bases from J; junction bases left unmatched: 10. From germline, CDR1 is MNHEY and CDR2 SMNVEV (reference sequence). The CDR3 consists of 15 residues. The CDR3 nucleotides read TGTGCCAGCAGTCTCATTGGACAGGGAGAGTACGAGCAGTACTTC. Encoded protein: CASSLIGQGEYEQYF.